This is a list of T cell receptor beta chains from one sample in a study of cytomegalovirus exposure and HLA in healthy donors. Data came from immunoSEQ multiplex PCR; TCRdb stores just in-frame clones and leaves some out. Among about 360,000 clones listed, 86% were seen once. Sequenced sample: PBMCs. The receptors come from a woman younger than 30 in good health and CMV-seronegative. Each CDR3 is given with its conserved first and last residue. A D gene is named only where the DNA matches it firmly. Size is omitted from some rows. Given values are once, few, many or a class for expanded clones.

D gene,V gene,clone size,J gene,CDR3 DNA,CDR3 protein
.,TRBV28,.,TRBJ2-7,TGTGCCAGCGTTAGCGTTAACTACGAGCAGTACTTC,CASVSVNYEQYF
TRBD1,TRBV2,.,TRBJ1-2,TGTGCCAGCAGCCCGACAGGGATCTATGGCTACACCTTC,CASSPTGIYGYTF
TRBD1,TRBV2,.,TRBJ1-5,TGTGCCAGCAGTGATTTTAGGGACAGGGGGCTGTCGGGCAATCAGCCCCAGCATTTT,CASSDFRDRGLSGNQPQHF
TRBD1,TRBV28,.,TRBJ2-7,TGTGCCAGCAGCGTAGGGGGACAGGGAGGGAACGAGCAGTACTTC,CASSVGGQGGNEQYF
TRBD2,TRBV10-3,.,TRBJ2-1,TGTGCCGCGGGAGCGGGAGTAGGTGAGCAGTTCTTC,CAAGAGVGEQFF
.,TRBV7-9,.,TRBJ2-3,TGTGCCAGCAGCTTCCCCGCGGATACGCAGTATTTT,CASSFPADTQYF
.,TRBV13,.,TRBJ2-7,TGTGCCAGCAGCTTAGGAGGAGGCTCCTACGAGCAGTACTTC,CASSLGGGSYEQYF
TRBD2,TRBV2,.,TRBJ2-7,TGTGCCAGCAGGTACTCCGGGACTAGCGGGGTCGGCGAGCAGTACTTC,CASRYSGTSGVGEQYF
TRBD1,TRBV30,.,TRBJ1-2,TGTGCCTGGTCTCGGGACAGGGGATATGGCTACACCTTC,CAWSRDRGYGYTF
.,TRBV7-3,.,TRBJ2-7,TGTGCCAGCAGCTTAACGAGAACAGGAGGGGAGCAGTACTTC,CASSLTRTGGEQYF
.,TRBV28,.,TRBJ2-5,TGTGCCAGCAGTTTGTTGGACAGACAAGAGACCCAGTACTTC,CASSLLDRQETQYF
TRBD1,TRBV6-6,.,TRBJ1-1,TGTGCCAGCACCCAGGGGGAATGGGCTGAAGCTTTCTTT,CASTQGEWAEAFF
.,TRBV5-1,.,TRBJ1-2,TGCGCCAGCAGCTTGGACAGACCGGACTCGGATGGCTACACCTTC,CASSLDRPDSDGYTF
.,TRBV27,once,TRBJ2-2,TGTGCCAGCAGACAACCGGGACTCCCGGACACCGGGGAGCTGTTTTTT,CASRQPGLPDTGELFF
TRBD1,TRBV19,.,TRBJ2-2,TGTGCCAGTAACAGGGGGCTGAACGGGGAGCTGTTTTTT,CASNRGLNGELFF
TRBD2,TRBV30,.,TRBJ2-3,TGTGCCTGGAGTGTTAGCGGGAGGTACGATACGCAGTATTTT,CAWSVSGRYDTQYF
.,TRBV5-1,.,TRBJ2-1,TGCGCCAGCAGCCATGGAATCACTAGAATTCGCTCCTACAATGAGCAGTTCTTC,CASSHGITRIRSYNEQFF
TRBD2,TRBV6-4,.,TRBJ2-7,TGTGCCAGCAGTGACCGAACTAGCGGTTCCTACGAGCAGTACTTC,CASSDRTSGSYEQYF
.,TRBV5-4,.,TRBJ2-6,TGTGCCAGCACCATGGGAGGGACAACGAGCTCTGGGGCCAACGTCCTGACTTTC,CASTMGGTTSSGANVLTF
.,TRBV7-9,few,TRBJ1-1,TGTGCCAGCAGCCTTACAGGGACCACTGAAGCTTTCTTT,CASSLTGTTEAFF
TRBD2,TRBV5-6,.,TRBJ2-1,TGTGCCAGCACCCCCCGAGGGACTAGCCTAAACAATGAGCAGTTCTTC,CASTPRGTSLNNEQFF
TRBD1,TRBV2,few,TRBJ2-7,TGTGCCAGCAGTCACGGACAGGGCTACGAGCAGTACTTC,CASSHGQGYEQYF
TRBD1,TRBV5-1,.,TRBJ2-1,TGCGCCAGCAGCGCCAGGACAGGGGGCCTGGATGAGCAGTTCTTC,CASSARTGGLDEQFF
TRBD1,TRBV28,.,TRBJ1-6,TGTGCCAGCAGTTATGGACAGGGTAATTCACCCCTCCACTTT,CASSYGQGNSPLHF
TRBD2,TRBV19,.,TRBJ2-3,TGTGCCAGTAGGCCACTAGCGGGAGAGGGAGATACGCAGTATTTT,CASRPLAGEGDTQYF
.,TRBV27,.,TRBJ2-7,TGTGCCAGCAGTCCTGGACTAAACGAGCAGTACTTC,CASSPGLNEQYF
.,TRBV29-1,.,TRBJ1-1,TGCAGCGGCGGGAGACCGGACAGTTACACTGAAGCTTTCTTT,CSGGRPDSYTEAFF
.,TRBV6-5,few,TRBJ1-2,TGTGCCAGCAGTTACCTCCGGGGGAACTATGGCTACACCTTC,CASSYLRGNYGYTF
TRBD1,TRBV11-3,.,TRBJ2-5,TGTGCCAGCAGCCCAGGACAGGGGGAGACCCAGTACTTC,CASSPGQGETQYF
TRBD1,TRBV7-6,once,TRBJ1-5,TGTGCCAGCAGCCTCAACTCACCGGGACAGGGCTTCAAACTTAATCAGCCCCAGCATTTT,CASSLNSPGQGFKLNQPQHF
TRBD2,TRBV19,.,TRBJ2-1,TGTGCCAGTAGTGGGCAGGGACTAGCTATCTACAATGAGCAGTTCTTC,CASSGQGLAIYNEQFF
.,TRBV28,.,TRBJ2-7,TGTGCCAGCAGCGCCCAGGGTTACGAGCAGTACTTC,CASSAQGYEQYF
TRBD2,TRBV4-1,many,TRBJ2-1,TGCGCCAGCAGCCAAGAACCCGGACTAGCGCTTAATGAGCAGTTCTTC,CASSQEPGLALNEQFF
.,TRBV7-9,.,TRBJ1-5,TGTGCCAGCAGCTTTGAGGGCCAGCCCCAGCATTTT,CASSFEGQPQHF
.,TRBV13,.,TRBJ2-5,TGTGCCAGCAGCCAAAGGCAGGGCCAAGAGACCCAGTACTTC,CASSQRQGQETQYF
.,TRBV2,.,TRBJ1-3,TGTGCCAGCAGCCCAGGGGCAACTGGAAACACCATATATTTT,CASSPGATGNTIYF
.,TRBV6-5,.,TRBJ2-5,TGTGCCAGCAGTCTGGCAGCAGGGCTCCAAGAGACCCAGTACTTC,CASSLAAGLQETQYF
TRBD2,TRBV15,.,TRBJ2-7,TGTGCCACCAGCAGCCCGGTAGCGGGAGGTTCCTACGAGCAGTACTTC,CATSSPVAGGSYEQYF
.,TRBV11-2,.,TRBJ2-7,TGTGCCAGCAGCCTTCGGGTGGGGCCAGAATACGAGCAGTACTTC,CASSLRVGPEYEQYF
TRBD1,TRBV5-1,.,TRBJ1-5,TGCGCCAGCAGATTGGGGACAGCAGATCAGCCCCAGCATTTT,CASRLGTADQPQHF
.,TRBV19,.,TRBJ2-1,TGTGCCAGTAGCCTACTACCGAGCTCCTACAATGAGCAGTTCTTC,CASSLLPSSYNEQFF
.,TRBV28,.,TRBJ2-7,TGTGCCAGCAGTTTTGGCGGGCGCTCCTACGAGCAGTACTTC,CASSFGGRSYEQYF
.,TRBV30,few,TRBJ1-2,TGTGCCTGGAGTCAGGTCCGGGGCTATGGCTACACCTTC,CAWSQVRGYGYTF
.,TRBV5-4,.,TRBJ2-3,TGTGCCAGCAGCCCCCGACCCAGGGCAGATACGCAGTATTTT,CASSPRPRADTQYF
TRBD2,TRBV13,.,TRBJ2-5,TGTGCCAGCAGCAGCTCTAGCGGGGGGCTTCAAGAGACCCAGTACTTC,CASSSSSGGLQETQYF
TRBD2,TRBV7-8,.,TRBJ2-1,TGTGCCAGCAGCCGACGGGGACTAGCGGGGAACTACAATGAGCAGTTCTTC,CASSRRGLAGNYNEQFF
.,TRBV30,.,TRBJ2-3,TGTGCCTGTAAGGGACATCCGACTAGCACAGATACGCAGTATTTT,CACKGHPTSTDTQYF
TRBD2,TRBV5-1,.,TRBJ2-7,TGCGCCAGCAGCTTGGGGACTAGCGGAGCCTACGAGCAGTACTTC,CASSLGTSGAYEQYF
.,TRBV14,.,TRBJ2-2,TGTGCCAGCAGCCAACAGGGTTTGAACACCGGGGAGCTGTTTTTT,CASSQQGLNTGELFF
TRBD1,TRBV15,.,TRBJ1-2,TGTGCCACCAGCAGGGGACAGGGTGGCTACACCTTC,CATSRGQGGYTF
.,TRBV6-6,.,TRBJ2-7,TGTGCGACAGGTAGGACATCCTACGAGCAGTACTTC,CATGRTSYEQYF
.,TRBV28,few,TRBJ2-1,TGTGCCAGCAGTCCCGGGGGATACAATGAGCAGTTCTTC,CASSPGGYNEQFF
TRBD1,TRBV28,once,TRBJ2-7,TGTGCCAGCAGCCCCACCGGGACAGGGCAGGACGAGCAGTACTTC,CASSPTGTGQDEQYF